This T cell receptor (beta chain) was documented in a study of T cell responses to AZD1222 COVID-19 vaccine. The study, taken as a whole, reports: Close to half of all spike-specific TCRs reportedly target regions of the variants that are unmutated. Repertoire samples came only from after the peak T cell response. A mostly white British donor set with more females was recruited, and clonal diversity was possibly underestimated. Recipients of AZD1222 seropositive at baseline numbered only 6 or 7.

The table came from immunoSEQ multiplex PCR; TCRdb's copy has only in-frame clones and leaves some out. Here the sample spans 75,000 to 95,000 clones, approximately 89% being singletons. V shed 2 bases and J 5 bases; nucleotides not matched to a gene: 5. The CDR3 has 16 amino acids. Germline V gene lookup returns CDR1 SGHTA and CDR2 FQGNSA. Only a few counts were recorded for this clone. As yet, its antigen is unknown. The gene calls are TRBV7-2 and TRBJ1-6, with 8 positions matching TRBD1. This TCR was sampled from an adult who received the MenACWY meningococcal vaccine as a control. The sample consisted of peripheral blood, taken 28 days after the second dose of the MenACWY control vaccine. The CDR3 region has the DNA TGTGCCAGCAGCTTACGGACAGGGCGGGATAATTCACCCCTCCACTTT. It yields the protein CASSLRTGRDNSPLHF.